A single sample gave rise to the 21 T cell receptor beta chains below, sequenced in a study of identical twins. TCRdb re-called the 5' RACE reads with MiXCR, one entry per CDR3 protein. The table has 450,000 or so distinct CDR3 sequences, about 13% seen once; the top ten hold more than 0.8%. These data were likewise used in another study, on yellow fever vaccine responses in identical twins.

What was sequenced was CD4+ T cells sorted from blood. These receptors were obtained from a woman aged 18-29 years in good health.

The V gene is TRBV20-1, the J gene TRBJ2-3; weak D call: TRBD1 (5 bases). The CDR3 loop spans 15 amino acids. With 3 bases removed from V and 2 bases from J, the gap between germline ends came to 15 bases. Per germline, CDR1 DFQATT and CDR2 SNEGSKA (reference sequence). CDR3 coding DNA: TGCAGTGCTAGGCCCTTATTTGGGGCCACAGATACGCAGTATTTT. It codes for CSARPLFGATDTQYF.

Many counts were recorded for this clonotype. The V and J genes are TRBV6-2 or TRBV6-3 and TRBJ2-7; D is unclear. The CDR3 extends over 14 amino acids. The V gene's germline CDR1 is MNHEY and CDR2 SVGEGT. V was trimmed by 4 bases and J by 2 bases, leaving 12 bases between them. Written as DNA, the CDR3 is TGTGCCAGCAGTTCCACTATCCCCCCCTACGAGCAGTACTTC. Translation gives CASSSTIPPYEQYF.

The table lists this clonotype with a few counts. This rearrangement joins TRBV6-2 or TRBV6-3 to TRBJ2-4, with 7 nucleotides matching TRBD1. With 6 bases clipped from V and 8 bases from J, the junction kept 13 bases outside the gene matches. Germline loops: CDR1 MNHEY, CDR2 SVGEGT. This CDR3 is 15 amino acids long. The CDR3, as DNA: TGTGCCAGCAGCCCCGAGGGGGCGTTAGGGTACATTCAGTACTTC. Translation: CASSPEGALGYIQYF.

This clonotype came up a few times. This chain connects TRBV12-3 or TRBV12-4 to TRBJ2-5; D call uncertain. Trimming cost V 1 base and J 4 bases, with 10 bases left between them. This CDR3 has 14 amino acids. CDR3 DNA sequence: TGTGCCAGCAGTTTAGTGTCTAGTGGAGAGACCCAGTACTTC. This sequence encodes CASSLVSSGETQYF.

Ten or more counts support this clonotype. The gene calls are TRBV25-1 and TRBJ2-1, with 10 bases matching TRBD2. This CDR3 is built from 17 residues. From germline, CDR1 is MGHDK and CDR2 SYGVNS. V was pared by 4 bases and J by 6 bases, with 12 bases of the junction left unmatched. The CDR3 spells CASSGPVRLAGVNEQFF. CDR3 DNA: TGTGCCAGCAGTGGTCCAGTACGGCTAGCGGGAGTCAATGAGCAGTTCTTC.

This clonotype was seen only a few times. The DNA of the CDR3 is TGTGCCAGCAGCCCACGTCTCCGATGGGTACGTGGCTACACCTTC. This sequence encodes CASSPRLRWVRGYTF. This sequence joins TRBV7-2 and TRBJ1-2; no firm D call. CDR1 and CDR2 from the germline V gene are SGHTA and FQGNSA. V was trimmed by 5 bases and J by 7 bases, leaving 20 bases between them. The CDR3 has 15 amino acids.

This clonotype was seen a handful of times. The genes are TRBV7-9 and TRBJ1-2; D remains ambiguous. Germline CDR1 and CDR2: SEHNR and FQNEAQ (reference sequence). The CDR3 has 13 residues. Trimming pared 5 bases from V and 5 bases from J, leaving 12 bases between. CDR3 DNA sequence: TGTGCCAGCAGCCAAGTGGATTTTTATGGCTACACCTTC. This codes for CASSQVDFYGYTF.

V and J are TRBV29-1 and TRBJ2-5; D is unclear. The germline V and J ends were trimmed by 7 bases and 4 bases, with 13 bases remaining between them. Germline lookup yields CDR1 SQVTM and CDR2 ANQGSEA. The CDR3 is made up of 12 amino acids. CDR3 loop: CSAGGWGETQYF. In DNA form, the CDR3 reads TGCAGCGCTGGTGGGTGGGGAGAGACCCAGTACTTC.

This clonotype came up once. V gene TRBV6-1 combines with J gene TRBJ1-5, with a tentative D call TRBD1 (5 bases). Germline V lookup: CDR1 MNHNS, CDR2 SASEGT. CDR3 length: 15 amino acids. V was trimmed by 0 bases and J by 5 bases, leaving 11 bases between them. The CDR3 bases are TGTGCCAGCAGTGAAGCGGGGGGAACCCATCAGCCCCAGCATTTT. Translating it yields CASSEAGGTHQPQHF.

This clonotype was seen only a few times. One end of the junction is discordant with germline, which a read error may explain. The V gene is TRBV7-2, the J gene TRBJ2-2; no reliable D call. This CDR3 comprises 14 residues. Germline V CDR1 and CDR2: SGHTA, FQGNSA. CDR3 coding DNA: TGTGCCAGCAGCGTAGCCCGGACCCCCGGGGAGCTGTTTTTT. Its protein product is CASSVARTPGELFF.

This clonotype appeared many times. The chain combines TRBV29-1 with TRBJ2-1; D may be TRBD1 (6 bases). The ends were cut back, 5 bases at V and 4 bases at J, with 15 bases in the middle. From germline, CDR1 is SQVTM and CDR2 ANQGSEA. The CDR3 loop spans 14 amino acids. CDR3 coding DNA: TGCAGCGTTTGTGAAGGGCAGGGGTACAATGAGCAGTTCTTC. This gives the protein CSVCEGQGYNEQFF.

The CDR3 loop is CASSQDPPEGVRADTQYF. DNA for the CDR3: TGCGCCAGCAGCCAAGATCCTCCTGAGGGGGTTCGTGCAGATACGCAGTATTTT. The gene calls are TRBV4-1 and TRBJ2-3, with D perhaps matching TRBD1 (6 bases). With 0 bases removed from V and 4 bases from J, the gap between germline ends came to 20 bases. The CDR3 is 18 residues long. The germline gives CDR1 MGHRA, CDR2 YSYEKL.

This clonotype occurred a few times. This chain uses TRBV6-7 with TRBJ2-7; TRBD2 matches at 8 bases. TRBV6-7 is labeled an ORF, and its function is uncertain. The CDR3 is made up of 17 amino acids. The V and J ends lost 0 bases and 2 bases, in that order; junction bases with no gene match: 9. CDR3 amino acids: CASSYSSPAGGTYEQYF. For the CDR3, the DNA is TGTGCCAGCAGTTACTCTTCCCCCGCGGGAGGTACCTACGAGCAGTACTTC.

This clonotype was observed a handful of times. This chain joins TRBV15 and TRBJ2-3; D call uncertain. This CDR3 comprises 13 residues. Per the germline V gene, CDR1 is LNHNV and CDR2 is YYDKDF (reference sequence). Trimming cost V 0 bases and J 5 bases, with 6 bases left between them. In DNA form, the CDR3 reads TGTGCCACCAGCAGAGATTTTCAAGATACGCAGTATTTT. As protein: CATSRDFQDTQYF.

The V call is TRBV7-6, the J call TRBJ2-1; D remains unclear. V dropped 5 bases and J dropped 4 bases, with 15 bases sitting between them. Germline V gene data show CDR1 as SGHVS and CDR2 as FNYEAQ. CDR3 length equals 15 residues. CDR3 DNA sequence: TGTGCCAGCAGCCTCTTCGGCTCCACGTACAATGAGCAGTTCTTC. Translation gives CASSLFGSTYNEQFF.

This clonotype has a count of ten or more. The V and J genes are TRBV7-6 and TRBJ2-7, with unresolved D. This CDR3 has 14 amino acids. V lost 8 bases and J lost 3, with 17 bases in between. Germline loops: CDR1 SGHVS, CDR2 FNYEAQ. CDR3 amino acids: CASAGIGRSYEQYF. The CDR3 bases are TGTGCCAGCGCCGGTATAGGACGGAGCTACGAGCAGTACTTC.

The chain carries TRBV30 and TRBJ1-2; D gene ambiguous. CDR3 length equals 13 residues. V shed 0 bases and J shed 8 bases, with 13 bases lying between them. Germline CDR1 GTSNPN, CDR2 SVGIG (reference sequence). The DNA for the CDR3 is TGTGCCTGGAGTGTTTCGGTGCAGACCGGCTACACCTTC. It yields the protein CAWSVSVQTGYTF.

The count of this clonotype is one. The chain combines TRBV2 with TRBJ2-2; the match to TRBD2 covers 13 bases. This CDR3 is 18 amino acids long. Per the germline V gene, CDR1 is SNHLY and CDR2 is FYNNEI. V lost 6 bases, J lost 4 bases, and 11 bases stayed unmatched. CDR3 sequence: CASRERTSGRFSTGELFF. CDR3 DNA: TGTGCCAGCAGGGAAAGGACTAGCGGGAGATTCTCCACCGGGGAGCTGTTTTTT.

J is TRBJ2-2 and V is TRBV5-1, with D unclear. V gave up 0 bases and J gave up 0 bases, with 12 bases separating them. CDR3 size: 17 residues. The germline V gene encodes CDR1 SGHRS and CDR2 YFSETQ. CDR3 nucleotides: TGCGCCAGCAGCTTGGCTGTTCGGGCGGCGAACACCGGGGAGCTGTTTTTT. This translates into CASSLAVRAANTGELFF.

This chain joins TRBV29-1 and TRBJ2-1; possible D gene TRBD1, 6 bases. This CDR3 has 12 residues. Germline V gene lookup returns CDR1 SQVTM and CDR2 ANQGSEA. Trimming stripped 8 bases from V and 8 bases from J, with 16 bases between. The CDR3: CSTQRGNHEQFF. Here the CDR3 DNA reads TGCAGCACCCAAAGGGGGAACCATGAGCAGTTCTTC.

This clonotype showed up just a few times. The V gene is TRBV10-3, the J gene TRBJ2-2; 12 bases agree with TRBD2. Germline V gene data show CDR1 as ENHRY and CDR2 as SYGVKD. V trimming: 7 bases; J trimming: 3 bases; junction bases outside the gene matches: 3. The CDR3 has 15 residues. CDR3 in amino acids: CAITSGGAHTGELFF. In DNA form, the CDR3 reads TGTGCCATCACTAGCGGGGGGGCCCACACCGGGGAGCTGTTTTTT.